This T cell receptor beta chain stems from a study of response to subunit inactivated influenza vaccine. Study conclusions and caveats: T cells newly recruited by each seasonal influenza vaccination are few, the authors suggested.

The CDR3 runs 12 residues. The V end lost 6 bases, the J end lost 6 bases, and 11 bases lay between the germline ends. This clonotype was recorded a few times. The antigen remains undetermined. Each CDR3 protein gets one entry after TCRdb re-called the RT-PCR reads with MiXCR. The profile shows more than 150,000 distinct CDR3 sequences, around a tenth of them singletons. This receptor was taken from a man aged 45 to 70 who received an inactivated influenza vaccine. The sample in question was CD8+ T cells sorted from PBMCs, obtained about 23 months after vaccination. The chain carries TRBV12-3 or TRBV12-4 and TRBJ1-1; D not certain. Here the CDR3 DNA reads TGTGCCAGCAGCTACGGCCCGTCTGAAGCTTTCTTT. It yields the protein CASSYGPSEAFF.